The clone carrying this T cell receptor (beta chain) has at least ten counts. Its specificity is not known. The sample is drawn from a study of early T cells in non-severe SARS-CoV-2 infection. Across the whole study: The chains were unpaired, and the sequenced material was bulk RNA from unsorted whole blood.

Attached unique molecular identifiers marked individual cDNA molecules. MiXCR, applied by TCRdb to the 5' RACE reads, yields one record per CDR3 protein. The data hold under 70,000 distinct CDR3 sequences, with 14% to 15% observed a single time. The germline V and J ends were trimmed by 7 bases and 4 bases, with 10 bases remaining between them. The CDR3 runs 12 residues. Broader study findings: In VDJdb matching, anti-spike CD8 responses were favored while private and CD4 specificities went missing.

The starting material was whole blood, obtained at baseline. The chain combines TRBV12-3 or TRBV12-4 with TRBJ1-1; D gene unclear. The sequence derives from an adult who was a healthcare worker with PCR-confirmed SARS-CoV-2 infection or an uninfected control (not recorded which). The CDR3 spells CASTYGSTEAFF. CDR3 DNA: TGTGCCAGCACTTACGGGAGCACTGAAGCTTTCTTT.